The source of this TCR beta chain is a study of cytomegalovirus exposure and HLA in healthy donors listed by TCRdb under 2017. In the study overall: A later analysis indicated that the 100 to 150 validation repertoires were generated on the platform also employed for the roughly 720 repertoires of the first cohort. The study aimed to test whether signatures of past pathogen exposure could be identified by cataloging public T cell receptors. Besides the first cohort of roughly 700 subjects, a separate validation cohort made up of 90 to 150 different subjects was used. To predict cytomegalovirus infection status, the study brought together high-throughput TCR immunosequencing, statistical association of individual TCRs with disease status, and machine learning.

Library method: the immunoSEQ multiplex PCR assay. In the original analysis: A statistical classification framework was developed to diagnose cytomegalovirus status using the catalog of TCR beta chain sequences. The source is immuneACCESS, and TCRdb retained only in-frame sequences with V and J called. Part of the clones is not carried over; for the studies checked, unresolved V genes explain less than half of this, and the remainder is unexplained. The D gene and trimming were derived from the DNA, and the V and J assignments and clone size from that table. Within this sample are 120,000 to 150,000 clones, with approximately 86% of them counted one time only. Under 5% of the sample lies in the top ten. CDR1 and CDR2 are drawn from the germline V gene (reference sequence): LNHDA, SQIVND. From cysteine to phenylalanine, the CDR3 is 16 amino acids long. CDR3 DNA only is kept here, 48 bases in frame from base 1. From V the trimming removes 2 bases and from J it removes 5 bases, while the gene matches leave 11 bases of the junction unaccounted for.

Overall study results and their limits: The validation cohort had no HLA typing available for a later analysis, so co-occurrence within that cohort was assessed over all 130 or so repertoires. Most TCR sequences were observed very rarely across donors, whereas some public TCRs were present in many individuals. According to the authors, the approach could potentially be generalized to other disease states and immunological phenotypes. Subsequent analysis determined that TCRs grouped into clusters in the first cohort also showed a tendency toward co-occurrence across the 120 validation repertoires, and roughly 95% of cluster scores exceeded 0. The study listed 150 to 200 TCR beta chains as associated with cytomegalovirus. The classifier was reported to diagnose cytomegalovirus status with high specificity and sensitivity in both the original and validation cohorts. In vitro tests confirmed that a few of the cytomegalovirus-associated TCR beta chains recognize cytomegalovirus antigens.

Separate from the approximately 700-subject first cohort, the validation cohort of 120 subjects was the group to which the donors belonged. A single count supports this clone. Its target antigen remains unknown. No much larger clone exists at a distance of one base, and base qualities are not known. The sequence derives from a young man in good health and CMV-seropositive. Recombination linked TRBV19 to TRBJ2-7, and 8 junctional nucleotides match TRBD2. Sequencing input: PBMCs. The DNA sequence follows: TGTGCCAGTAGTATAAAACCCCACGGGAGGGTAAACGAGCAGTACTTC. Its protein product is CASSIKPHGRVNEQYF. The reference TRBV19 and TRBJ2-7 proteins fill in what lies around the CDR3, so the full variable domain reads DGGITQSPKYLFRKEGQNVTLSCEQNLNHDAMYWYRQDPGQGLRLIYYSQIVNDFQKGDIAEGYSVSREKKESFPLTVTSAQKNPTAFYLCASSIKPHGRVNEQYFGPGTRLTVT.